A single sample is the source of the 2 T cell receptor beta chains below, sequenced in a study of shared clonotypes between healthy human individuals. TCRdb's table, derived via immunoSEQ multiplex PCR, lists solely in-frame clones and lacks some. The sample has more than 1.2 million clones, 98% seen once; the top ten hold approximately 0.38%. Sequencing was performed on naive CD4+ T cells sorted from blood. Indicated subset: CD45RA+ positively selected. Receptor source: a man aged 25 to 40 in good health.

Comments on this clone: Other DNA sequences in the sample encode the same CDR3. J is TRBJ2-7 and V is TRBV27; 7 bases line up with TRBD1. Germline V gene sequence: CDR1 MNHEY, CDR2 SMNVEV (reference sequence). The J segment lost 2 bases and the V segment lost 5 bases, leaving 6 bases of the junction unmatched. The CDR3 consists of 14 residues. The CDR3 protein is CASSPRQGTYEQYF. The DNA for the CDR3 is TGTGCCAGCAGTCCACGACAGGGCACCTACGAGCAGTACTTC.

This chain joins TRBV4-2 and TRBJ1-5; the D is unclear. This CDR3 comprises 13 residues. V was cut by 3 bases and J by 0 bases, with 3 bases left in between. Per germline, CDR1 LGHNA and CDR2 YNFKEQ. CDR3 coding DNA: TGTGCCAGCAGCCACTCTAGCAATCAGCCCCAGCATTTT. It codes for CASSHSSNQPQHF.